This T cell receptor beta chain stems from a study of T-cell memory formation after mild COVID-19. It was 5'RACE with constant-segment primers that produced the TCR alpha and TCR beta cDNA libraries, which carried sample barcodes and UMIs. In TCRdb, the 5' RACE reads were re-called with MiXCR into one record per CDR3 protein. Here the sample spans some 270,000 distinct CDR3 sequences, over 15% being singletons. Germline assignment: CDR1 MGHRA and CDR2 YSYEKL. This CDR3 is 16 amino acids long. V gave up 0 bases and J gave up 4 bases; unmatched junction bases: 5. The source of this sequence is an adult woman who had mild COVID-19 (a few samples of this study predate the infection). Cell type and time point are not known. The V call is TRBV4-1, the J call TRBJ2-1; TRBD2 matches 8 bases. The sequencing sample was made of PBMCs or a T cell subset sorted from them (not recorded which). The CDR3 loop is CASSQDPAGAYNEQFF. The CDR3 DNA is TGCGCCAGCAGCCAAGATCCAGCGGGGGCTTACAATGAGCAGTTCTTC.